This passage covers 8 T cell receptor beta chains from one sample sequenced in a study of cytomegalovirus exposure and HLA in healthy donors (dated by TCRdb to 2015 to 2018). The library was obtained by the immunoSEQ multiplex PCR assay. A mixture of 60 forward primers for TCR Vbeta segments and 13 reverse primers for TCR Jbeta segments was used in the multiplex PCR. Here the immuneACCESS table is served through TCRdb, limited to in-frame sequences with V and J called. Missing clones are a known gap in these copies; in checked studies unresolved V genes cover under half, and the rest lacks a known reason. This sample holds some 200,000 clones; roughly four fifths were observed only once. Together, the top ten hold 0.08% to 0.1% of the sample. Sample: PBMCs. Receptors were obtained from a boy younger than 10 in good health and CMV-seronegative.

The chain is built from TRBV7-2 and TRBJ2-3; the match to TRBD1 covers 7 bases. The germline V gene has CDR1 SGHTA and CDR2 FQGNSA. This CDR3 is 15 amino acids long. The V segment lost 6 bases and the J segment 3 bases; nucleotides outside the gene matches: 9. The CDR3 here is CASSAQQGDTDTQYF. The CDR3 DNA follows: TGTGCCAGCAGTGCCCAGCAGGGGGATACAGATACGCAGTATTTT.

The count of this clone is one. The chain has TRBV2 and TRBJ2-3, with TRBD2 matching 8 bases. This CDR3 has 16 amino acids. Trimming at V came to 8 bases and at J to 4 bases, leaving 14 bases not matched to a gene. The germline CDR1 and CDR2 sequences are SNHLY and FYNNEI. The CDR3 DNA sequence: TGTGCCAGCGGGCAAACCCGGGGGGGTTTCCCAGATACGCAGTATTTT. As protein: CASGQTRGGFPDTQYF.

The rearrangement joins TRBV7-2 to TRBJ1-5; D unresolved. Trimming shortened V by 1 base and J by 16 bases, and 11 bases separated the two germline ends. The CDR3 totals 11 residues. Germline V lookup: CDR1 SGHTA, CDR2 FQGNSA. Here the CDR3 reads CASSLGLKRHF. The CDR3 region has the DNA TGTGCCAGCAGCTTAGGGCTTAAGCGCCATTTT.

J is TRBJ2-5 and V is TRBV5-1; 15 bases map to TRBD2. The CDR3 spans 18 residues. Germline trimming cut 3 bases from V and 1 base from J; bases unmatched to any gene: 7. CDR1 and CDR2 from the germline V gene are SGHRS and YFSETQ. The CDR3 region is CASSYGGLAGGIQETQYF. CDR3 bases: TGCGCCAGCAGCTACGGGGGACTAGCGGGGGGCATCCAAGAGACCCAGTACTTC. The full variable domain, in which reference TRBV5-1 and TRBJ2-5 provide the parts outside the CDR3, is KAGVTQTPRYLIKTRGQQVTLSCSPISGHRSVSWYQQTPGQGLQFLFEYFSETQRNKGNFPGRFSGRQFSNSRSEMNVSTLELGDSALYLCASSYGGLAGGIQETQYFGPGTRLLVL.

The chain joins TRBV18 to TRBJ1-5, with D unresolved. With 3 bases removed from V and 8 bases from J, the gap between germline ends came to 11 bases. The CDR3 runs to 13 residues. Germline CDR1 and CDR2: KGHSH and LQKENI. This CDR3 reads CASSPGRDEPQHF. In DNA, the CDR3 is TGTGCCAGCTCACCGGGGAGGGATGAGCCCCAGCATTTT.

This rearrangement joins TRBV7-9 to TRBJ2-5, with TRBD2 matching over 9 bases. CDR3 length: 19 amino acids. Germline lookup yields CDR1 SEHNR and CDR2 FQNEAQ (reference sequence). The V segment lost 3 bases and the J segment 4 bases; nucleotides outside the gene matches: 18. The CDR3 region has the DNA TGTGCCAGCAGCTTCTTGATAGGCGGCGGGGGGGCTACGGGAGAGACCCAGTACTTC. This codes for CASSFLIGGGGATGETQYF.

The CDR3 is CAAHTDRYNEQFF. The CDR3 DNA reads TGTGCCGCACATACCGACAGGTACAATGAGCAGTTCTTC. This sequence joins TRBV10-3 and TRBJ2-1; a possible D gene is TRBD1 (6 bases). This CDR3 region has 13 residues. Germline CDR1 reads ENHRY; CDR2 reads SYGVKD. V lost 11 bases and J 4 bases, leaving 15 bases between the germline ends.

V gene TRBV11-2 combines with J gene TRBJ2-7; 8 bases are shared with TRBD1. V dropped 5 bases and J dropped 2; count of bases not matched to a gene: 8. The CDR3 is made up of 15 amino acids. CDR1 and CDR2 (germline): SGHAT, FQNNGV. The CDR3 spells CASSTDRGNTYEQYF. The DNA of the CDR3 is TGTGCCAGCAGCACCGACAGGGGCAATACCTACGAGCAGTACTTC. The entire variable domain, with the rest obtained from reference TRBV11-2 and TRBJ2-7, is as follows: EAGVAQSPRYKIIEKRQSVAFWCNPISGHATLYWYQQILGQGPKLLIQFQNNGVVDDSQLPKDRFSAERLKGVDSTLKIQPAKLEDSAVYLCASSTDRGNTYEQYFGPGTRLTVT.